These 30 T cell receptor beta chains share one sample of origin, sequenced in a study of blood T cell repertoires in COVID-19. TCRdb's table, derived via immunoSEQ multiplex PCR, lists solely in-frame clones and lacks some. Of approximately 380,000 clones in the sample, 85% were seen once. Sequencing was performed on peripheral blood. These TCRs come from a woman aged 18-29 years with acute or convalescent COVID-19.

The CDR3 loop reads CASSFGPDRADGNYGYTF. In DNA form, the CDR3 reads TGCGCCAGCAGCTTTGGGCCGGACAGGGCGGACGGTAACTATGGCTACACCTTC. The J gene is TRBJ1-2, the V gene TRBV5-1; TRBD1 agrees at 8 bases. CDR3 length equals 18 residues. V dropped 2 bases and J dropped 1; count of bases not matched to a gene: 13. CDR1 is SGHRS and CDR2 is YFSETQ in the germline V gene.

This chain links TRBV5-8 with TRBJ1-3, with D maybe TRBD1 (5 bases). Germline CDR1 is SGHTS and CDR2 is YDEGEE. The CDR3 covers 15 residues. V lost 0 bases and J lost 4, with 11 bases in between. The CDR3 DNA follows: TGTGCCAGCAGCTTGGGGCAGGGCGGAGGAAACACCATATATTTT. This gives the protein CASSLGQGGGNTIYF.

The J gene is TRBJ1-2, the V gene TRBV6-1; D is perhaps TRBD1 (6 bases). The CDR3 sequence is 17 residues long. The ends were cut back, 4 bases at V and 0 bases at J, with 18 bases in the middle. Germline V CDR1 and CDR2: MNHNS, SASEGT. In DNA, the CDR3 is TGTGCCAGCAGTGCCGTTTGGGGGCGCGGAGCTAACTATGGCTACACCTTC. Translated, it gives CASSAVWGRGANYGYTF.

This chain connects TRBV7-3 to TRBJ2-6; TRBD1 agrees at 11 bases. Trimming took 4 bases from V and 0 from J; bases not matched to a gene: 2. In germline, CDR1 is SGHTA, CDR2 FQGTGA. The CDR3 covers 17 residues. CDR3 bases: TGTGCCAGCAGCTCGGGACAGGGGGACTCTGGGGCCAACGTCCTGACTTTC. Its protein product is CASSSGQGDSGANVLTF.

The V and J genes are TRBV5-5 and TRBJ1-1, with D perhaps TRBD1 (5 bases). This CDR3 comprises 14 residues. Germline V lookup: CDR1 SGHKS, CDR2 YYEKEE (reference sequence). Trimming cost V 1 base and J 3 bases, with 10 bases left between them. The CDR3 nucleotides read TGTGCCAGCAGCTTGCTCTTCAGGGACACTGAAGCTTTCTTT. It encodes CASSLLFRDTEAFF.

The chain links TRBV6-1 to TRBJ2-5, with TRBD2 as a possible D gene (6 bases). Looked up from germline, CDR1 is MNHNS and CDR2 is SASEGT. V was pared by 3 bases and J by 5 bases, with 13 bases between. The length of the CDR3 is 14 residues. In nucleotides, the CDR3 is TGTGCCAGCAGTGAGGGACCGGGACTTGAGACCCAGTACTTC. This encodes CASSEGPGLETQYF.

The chain uses TRBV28 and TRBJ2-7; TRBD2 agrees at 12 bases. The V gene end was trimmed by 7 bases and the J gene end by 1 base; junction bases not matched to a gene: 2. The germline gives CDR1 MDHEN, CDR2 SYDVKM. The CDR3 sequence is 14 residues long. In DNA, the CDR3 is TGTGCCAGCACCACTAGCGGGAGGTCCTACGAGCAGTACTTC. Amino acid sequence: CASTTSGRSYEQYF.

This clone was recorded once. The rearrangement joins TRBV3-1 (or the pseudogene TRBV3-2) to TRBJ2-7; 8 bases are a match to TRBD2. The germline gives CDR1 LGHDT, CDR2 YNNKEL (reference sequence). Trimming took 5 bases from V and 1 from J; bases not matched to a gene: 10. This CDR3 is built from 16 residues. CDR3: CASSDRGGQGSYEQYF. In DNA, the CDR3 is TGTGCCAGCAGCGACCGGGGGGGCCAGGGGTCCTACGAGCAGTACTTC.

The V and J genes are TRBV19 and TRBJ1-5; D is unclear. The CDR3 has 12 residues. Between the trimmed V and J ends, which lost 3 bases and 4 bases, there was a span of 4 bases. Germline CDR1 reads LNHDA; CDR2 reads SQIVND (reference sequence). Here the CDR3 DNA reads TGTGCCAGTAGTATTAATAATCAGCCCCAGCATTTT. Protein sequence: CASSINNQPQHF.

This clone appeared a single time. The V gene is TRBV5-4, the J gene TRBJ1-2; 9 bases match TRBD1. Trimming took 2 bases from V and 0 from J; bases not matched to a gene: 2. The CDR3 consists of 15 residues. CDR1 and CDR2 from the germline V gene are SGHNT and YYREEE (reference sequence). DNA of the CDR3: TGTGCCAGCAGCTTAAGGACAGGGGCTAACTATGGCTACACCTTC. Amino acid sequence: CASSLRTGANYGYTF.

The chain combines TRBV7-3 with TRBJ2-1, with D possibly being TRBD2 (5 bases). Germline loops: CDR1 SGHTA, CDR2 FQGTGA. This CDR3 contains 15 residues. V lost 4 bases to trimming and J lost 0 bases, with 10 bases between them. CDR3 DNA sequence: TGTGCCAGCAGCTCCGGGATGAGCTCCTACAATGAGCAGTTCTTC. Amino acids: CASSSGMSSYNEQFF.

This rearrangement joins TRBV6-5 to TRBJ1-3, with D possibly TRBD1 on 5 matching bases. The CDR3 extends over 13 amino acids. V lost 8 bases to trimming and J lost 4 bases, with 12 bases between them. In germline, CDR1 is MNHEY, CDR2 SVGAGI. The CDR3 nucleotides are TGTGCCAGCCTCAGGGAGGCAGGAAACACCATATATTTT. Translated, it gives CASLREAGNTIYF.

The chain couples TRBV18 to TRBJ1-1, with 8 bases aligning to TRBD1. CDR3 size: 19 residues. Germline assignment: CDR1 KGHSH and CDR2 LQKENI. Trimming took 8 bases from V and 0 from J; bases not matched to a gene: 20. As DNA, the CDR3 is TGTGCCAGCAGAGAAAGACAGGGGCGTACTTGGGCCCTGAACACTGAAGCTTTCTTT. This encodes CASRERQGRTWALNTEAFF.

This chain joins TRBV19 and TRBJ2-1; D is perhaps TRBD2 (5 bases). V lost 5 bases and J lost 4, with 12 bases in between. The CDR3 extends over 14 amino acids. From germline, CDR1 is LNHDA and CDR2 SQIVND (reference sequence). CDR3 protein: CASSGLARYNEQFF. The CDR3 DNA follows: TGTGCCAGTAGTGGGCTAGCCCGATACAATGAGCAGTTCTTC.

On this clone itself: At the DNA level, this CDR3 is encoded by other sequences in the same sample as well. The chain combines TRBV30 with TRBJ1-5; D gene unclear. The germline V gene encodes CDR1 GTSNPN and CDR2 SVGIG (reference sequence). V was clipped by 0 bases and J by 4 bases, with 7 bases between them. This CDR3 contains 13 residues. The CDR3 sequence: CAWSVRGNQPQHF. Written as DNA, the CDR3 is TGTGCCTGGAGTGTACGAGGGAATCAGCCCCAGCATTTT.

This clone occurred once. The chain is built from TRBV5-4 and TRBJ2-1; 7 bases fit TRBD2. The ends lost 4 bases at V and 3 bases at J; junction bases unmatched: 16. Germline CDR1 and CDR2: SGHNT and YYREEE (reference sequence). This CDR3 spans 18 amino acids. CDR3: CASSVKGKAGAVYNEQFF. For the CDR3, the DNA is TGTGCCAGCAGCGTAAAAGGGAAGGCGGGAGCGGTCTACAATGAGCAGTTCTTC.

The chain couples TRBV28 to TRBJ1-2; weak D call: TRBD1 (6 bases). This CDR3 has 14 residues. CDR1 MDHEN and CDR2 SYDVKM come from the germline V gene. Trimming stripped 5 bases from V and 4 bases from J, with 14 bases between. CDR3 protein: CASSPRTGTYGYTF. For the CDR3, the DNA is TGTGCCAGCAGTCCCCGAACAGGGACCTATGGCTACACCTTC.

The rearrangement uses TRBV6-6 and TRBJ1-6, with D perhaps matching TRBD1 (5 bases). The CDR3 loop spans 15 amino acids. CDR1 and CDR2 (germline): MNHNY, SVGAGI (reference sequence). With 2 bases removed from V and 7 bases from J, the gap between germline ends came to 12 bases. In DNA, the CDR3 is TGTGCCAGCAGTTACGGGGCCAACGGAAATTCACCCCTCCACTTT. It yields the protein CASSYGANGNSPLHF.

V gene TRBV28 combines with J gene TRBJ1-1, with D possibly matching TRBD1 (6 bases). CDR1 and CDR2 (germline): MDHEN, SYDVKM. This CDR3 region has 15 residues. V shed 2 bases and J shed 5 bases, with 15 bases lying between them. CDR3 DNA: TGTGCCAGCAGTTTAGTTCCAGGGGCCGGTACTGAAGCTTTCTTT. Translated: CASSLVPGAGTEAFF. Full variable domain (missing parts from reference TRBV28 and TRBJ1-1): DVKVTQSSRYLVKRTGEKVFLECVQDMDHENMFWYRQDPGLGLRLIYFSYDVKMKEKGDIPEGYSVSREKKERFSLILESASTNQTSMYLCASSLVPGAGTEAFFGQGTRLTVV.

The chain carries TRBV9 and TRBJ1-1; D is unclear. The V gene's germline CDR1 is SGDLS and CDR2 YYNGEE. This CDR3 has 20 residues. Trimming removed 0 bases at V and 3 bases at J, with 27 bases between. This CDR3 is CASSVVEFRGHTALDTEAFF. CDR3 sequence (DNA): TGTGCCAGCAGCGTAGTTGAATTTCGGGGTCACACAGCCCTGGACACTGAAGCTTTCTTT.

This chain links TRBV2 with TRBJ1-1; the match to TRBD1 covers 12 bases. CDR1 and CDR2 (germline): SNHLY, FYNNEI. CDR3 length equals 14 residues. With V trimmed by 4 bases and J by 6 bases, 3 bases remained unmatched. CDR3 coding DNA: TGTGCCAGCAGTGCGGGACAGGGGGCAGCTGAAGCTTTCTTT. This gives the protein CASSAGQGAAEAFF.

The gene calls are TRBV2 and TRBJ1-2; no firm D call. The CDR3 is 13 amino acids. V dropped 4 bases and J dropped 6 bases, with 12 bases sitting between them. Germline V CDR1 and CDR2: SNHLY, FYNNEI. The CDR3 sequence is CASSVGGQDGYTF. The CDR3, as DNA: TGTGCCAGCAGTGTCGGCGGGCAAGATGGCTACACCTTC. Full variable domain (missing parts from reference TRBV2 and TRBJ1-2): EPEVTQTPSHQVTQMGQEVILRCVPISNHLYFYWYRQILGQKVEFLVSFYNNEISEKSEIFDDQFSVERPDGSNFTLKIRSTKLEDSAMYFCASSVGGQDGYTFGSGTRLTVV.

The V gene is TRBV14, the J gene TRBJ2-2, with D uncertain. Per germline, CDR1 SGHDN and CDR2 FVKESK. V lost 0 bases, J lost 5 bases, and 4 bases lay in between. The CDR3 consists of 13 residues. The CDR3 region is CASSQERTGELFF. CDR3 sequence (DNA): TGTGCCAGCAGCCAAGAACGGACCGGGGAGCTGTTTTTT.

CDR3 protein: CASSLLDRGYEQYF. For the CDR3, the DNA is TGTGCCAGCAGCTTACTGGACAGGGGTTACGAGCAGTACTTC. The chain is built from TRBV7-8 and TRBJ2-7, with TRBD1 identical over 9 bases. The CDR3 has 14 residues. Trimming removed 2 bases from V and 4 bases from J; junction bases left unmatched: 3. CDR1 SGHVS and CDR2 FQNEAQ come from the germline V gene.

DNA for the CDR3: TGCGCCAGCAGCCCCCTAGGGGACTACAATGAGCAGTTCTTC. Its translation: CASSPLGDYNEQFF. The J gene is TRBJ2-1, the V gene TRBV5-1, with D possibly matching TRBD1 (5 bases). This CDR3 is 14 amino acids long. The germline CDR1 and CDR2 sequences are SGHRS and YFSETQ. V shed 4 bases and J shed 3 bases, with 11 bases lying between them.

On this clone itself: The sample holds other DNA sequences that translate to the same CDR3. The chain combines TRBV3-1 (or the pseudogene TRBV3-2) with TRBJ2-1; tentative D call: TRBD2 (5 bases). V was shortened by 1 base and J by 10 bases, with 5 bases between the two germline ends. The CDR3 loop spans 11 amino acids. In germline, CDR1 is LGHDT, CDR2 YNNKEL (reference sequence). The CDR3 loop reads CASSQAGEQFF. CDR3 bases: TGTGCCAGCAGCCAAGCGGGAGAGCAGTTCTTC.

The chain joins TRBV29-1 to TRBJ2-1; D ambiguous. V lost 6 bases and J lost 0, with 12 bases in between. In germline, CDR1 is SQVTM, CDR2 ANQGSEA. This CDR3 is built from 14 residues. As DNA, the CDR3 is TGCAGCGTACCCCCAACAAGCTCCTACAATGAGCAGTTCTTC. This codes for CSVPPTSSYNEQFF.

The rearrangement uses TRBV3-1 (or the pseudogene TRBV3-2) and TRBJ2-3; 7 positions match TRBD1. In germline, CDR1 is LGHDT, CDR2 YNNKEL (reference sequence). There are 14 residues in the CDR3. Trimming took 4 bases from V and 2 from J; bases not matched to a gene: 3. The CDR3 reads CASSRGGYTDTQYF. The DNA of the CDR3 is TGTGCCAGCAGCCGAGGGGGCTACACAGATACGCAGTATTTT.

The rearrangement joins TRBV27 to TRBJ1-6; TRBD1 aligns across 7 bases. V was pared by 1 base and J by 7 bases, with 10 bases of the junction left unmatched. CDR1 is MNHEY, CDR2 SMNVEV, per germline (reference sequence). CDR3 length equals 17 residues. CDR3 region: CASSLLGGAICNSPLHF. In DNA, the CDR3 is TGTGCCAGCAGTTTATTAGGGGGCGCTATTTGCAATTCACCCCTCCACTTT.

This chain links TRBV9 with TRBJ1-1; D unresolved. This CDR3 comprises 14 residues. V dropped 4 bases and J dropped 3 bases, with 13 bases sitting between them. Germline-derived CDR1 and CDR2 are SGDLS and YYNGEE. This CDR3 is CASSPSEGYTEAFF. CDR3 in DNA: TGTGCCAGCAGCCCGAGCGAGGGTTACACTGAAGCTTTCTTT.